This T cell receptor beta chain was recovered during a study of shared clonotypes between healthy human individuals. Replicate PCRs were loaded with about 300 ng DNA from unsorted PBMC, around 28,000 T cell genomes. Assay: immunoSEQ multiplex PCR; the TCRdb copy retains only in-frame clones and omits some. The sample lists about half a million clones, around 77% occurring once. The study enrolled healthy HIV-negative adults without recent acute infections or vaccinations as donors. Unsorted samples used about 90 million PBMCs for genomic DNA. Germline CDR1 and CDR2: MNHEY and SVGAGI. Trimming shortened V by 5 bases and J by 2 bases, and 11 bases separated the two germline ends. The CDR3 has 14 residues.

This receptor was taken from a woman in her thirties or forties in good health. Some clones in this sample may be carry-over from other donors' samples. Sequencing was done on a sample of PBMCs. The chain couples TRBV6-5 to TRBJ2-3, with a weak D call TRBD2 (6 bases). CDR3: CASSRGLYTDTQYF. In nucleotides, the CDR3 is TGTGCCAGCAGTCGGGGACTCTACACAGATACGCAGTATTTT.